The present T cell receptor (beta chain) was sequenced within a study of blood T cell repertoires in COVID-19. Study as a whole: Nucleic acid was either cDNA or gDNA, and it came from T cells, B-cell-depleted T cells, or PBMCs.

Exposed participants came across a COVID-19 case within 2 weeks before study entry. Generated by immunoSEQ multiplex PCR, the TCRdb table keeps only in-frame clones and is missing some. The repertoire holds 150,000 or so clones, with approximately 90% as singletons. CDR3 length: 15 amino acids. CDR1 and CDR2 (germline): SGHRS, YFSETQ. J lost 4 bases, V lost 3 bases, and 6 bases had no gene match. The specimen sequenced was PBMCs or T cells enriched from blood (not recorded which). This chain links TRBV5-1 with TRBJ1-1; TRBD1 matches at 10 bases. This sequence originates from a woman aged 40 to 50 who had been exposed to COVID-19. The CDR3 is CASSSGTGVVTEAFF. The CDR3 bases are TGCGCCAGCAGCTCCGGGACAGGGGTAGTCACTGAAGCTTTCTTT.